These 13 T cell receptor beta chains were sequenced from one sample in a study of blood T cell repertoires in COVID-19. The table came from immunoSEQ multiplex PCR; TCRdb's copy has only in-frame clones and leaves some out. The table records about 150,000 clones, 70% to 90% of them present only once. The source material was PBMCs or T cells enriched from blood (not recorded which). The receptors here all came from a man aged 45-60 years who had recovered from COVID-19.

V and J are TRBV2 and TRBJ1-2, with D unresolved. Germline CDR1 reads SNHLY; CDR2 reads FYNNEI. This CDR3 is built from 12 residues. Trimming shortened V by 8 bases and J by 5 bases, and 12 bases separated the two germline ends. The CDR3, as DNA: TGTGCCAGCGGCTGGGCAGAATATGGCTACACCTTC. Translated, it gives CASGWAEYGYTF.

The J gene is TRBJ1-3, the V gene TRBV9; 7 bases line up with TRBD1. Germline-derived CDR1 and CDR2 are SGDLS and YYNGEE. The CDR3 covers 15 residues. With 4 bases clipped from V and 1 base from J, the junction kept 5 bases outside the gene matches. CDR3 amino acids: CASSLAGGSGNTIYF. Written as DNA, the CDR3 is TGTGCCAGCAGCCTAGCAGGGGGGTCTGGAAACACCATATATTTT.

V and J are TRBV28 and TRBJ1-5; 7 nucleotides line up with TRBD1. CDR1 MDHEN and CDR2 SYDVKM come from the germline V gene. The CDR3 covers 14 residues. The trim removed 5 bases at V and 7 bases at J, leaving 8 bases unmatched. The CDR3 sequence: CASSVTGKVQPQHF. CDR3 sequence (DNA): TGTGCCAGCAGTGTGACAGGGAAAGTCCAGCCCCAGCATTTT.

This clone was counted a single time. The V and J genes are TRBV28 and TRBJ1-2; D is unclear. Germline-derived CDR1 and CDR2 are MDHEN and SYDVKM. Trimming shortened V by 4 bases and J by 8 bases, and 14 bases separated the two germline ends. This CDR3 is built from 13 residues. DNA of the CDR3: TGTGCCAGCAGTTCCCCCGTTCGGTACGGCTACACCTTC. This codes for CASSSPVRYGYTF.

Comments on this clone: A junction boundary mismatches the germline segment, possibly from a read error. The gene calls are TRBV7-7 and TRBJ2-3, with D tentatively TRBD1 (6 bases). The CDR3 runs to 16 residues. Germline assignment: CDR1 SSHAT and CDR2 FNYEAQ (reference sequence). CDR3 amino acids: CASRYPPGHLTDTQYF. As DNA, the CDR3 is TGTGCTAGCAGATATCCTCCGGGACACCTCACAGATACGCAGTATTTT.

The rearrangement links TRBV5-1 to TRBJ2-5; D possibly corresponds to TRBD2 (7 bases). The length of the CDR3 is 13 residues. Trimming removed 7 bases from V and 1 base from J, with 11 bases in between. Looked up from germline, CDR1 is SGHRS and CDR2 is YFSETQ. The CDR3 nucleotides are TGCGCCAGCGGGGGGGGCGGCCAAGAGACCCAGTACTTC. It specifies CASGGGGQETQYF.

The chain carries TRBV6-6 and TRBJ2-1, with no clear D. The CDR3 contains 15 residues. Germline V gene lookup returns CDR1 MNHNY and CDR2 SVGAGI (reference sequence). Trimming stripped 3 bases from V and 0 bases from J, with 9 bases between. The CDR3 DNA follows: TGTGCCAGCAGTTATCGACTGAGCTCCTACAATGAGCAGTTCTTC. This encodes CASSYRLSSYNEQFF.

This clone was seen a single time. The chain employs TRBV30 and TRBJ1-1, with D hard to call. The CDR3 runs 12 residues. V gave up 2 bases and J gave up 10 bases, with 14 bases separating them. The germline V gene encodes CDR1 GTSNPN and CDR2 SVGIG (reference sequence). In DNA, the CDR3 is TGTGCCTGGAGTCCCCGACTTGTAAGAGCTTTCTTT. Translation: CAWSPRLVRAFF.

The V gene is TRBV18, the J gene TRBJ1-4, with TRBD1 matching 10 bases. With 4 bases clipped from V and 6 bases from J, the junction kept 8 bases outside the gene matches. This CDR3 has 16 amino acids. CDR1 KGHSH and CDR2 LQKENI come from the germline V gene. In DNA form, the CDR3 reads TGTGCCAGCTCACTCGCTCCGACAGGGGGCTATGAAAAACTGTTTTTT. It is translated as CASSLAPTGGYEKLFF.

This chain connects TRBV9 to TRBJ2-1; possibly TRBD2 for D (6 bases). The CDR3 has 13 amino acids. Germline V gene data show CDR1 as SGDLS and CDR2 as YYNGEE. Trimming stripped 3 bases from V and 4 bases from J, with 8 bases between. CDR3 in amino acids: CASSDRGYNEQFF. The CDR3 nucleotides are TGTGCCAGCAGCGACCGGGGGTACAATGAGCAGTTCTTC.

The rearrangement uses TRBV4-3 and TRBJ2-2, with D maybe TRBD1 (5 bases). Germline values: CDR1 LGHNA, CDR2 YSLEER. Trimming took 1 base from V and 0 from J, leaving 12 bases between them. CDR3 length equals 17 residues. Here the CDR3 reads CASSQVFRAANTGELFF. The CDR3 nucleotides are TGCGCCAGCAGCCAAGTTTTCAGGGCCGCGAACACCGGGGAGCTGTTTTTT.

The chain employs TRBV6-2 or TRBV6-3 and TRBJ1-4; 7 nucleotides agree with TRBD1. The ends lost 6 bases at V and 3 bases at J; junction bases unmatched: 7. The germline gives CDR1 MNHEY, CDR2 SVGEGT. The CDR3 has 15 amino acids. CDR3 sequence (DNA): TGTGCCAGCAGCCCCCGACAGGGATCTAATGAAAAACTGTTTTTT. Encoded protein: CASSPRQGSNEKLFF.

The rearrangement joins TRBV7-2 to TRBJ1-1; the D gene is possibly TRBD1 (5 bases). V dropped 1 base and J dropped 8 bases, with 14 bases sitting between them. Germline lookup yields CDR1 SGHTA and CDR2 FQGNSA. This CDR3 is 14 amino acids long. CDR3 in DNA: TGTGCCAGCAGCTTAGGAACTAACAGGAAAGAAGCTTTCTTT. It codes for CASSLGTNRKEAFF.